Presented here are 16 T cell receptor beta chains from one specimen sequenced in a study of regulatory T cells in long-lasting Graves disease. Construction of the TCR beta libraries employed iRepertoire HTBI primers in conjunction with Arm-PCR of CDR3 regions. One entry per CDR3 protein, called by TCRdb with MiXCR from the multiplex PCR reads. The sample includes 200,000 to 250,000 distinct CDR3 sequences, roughly 19% of them seen just once. Time point denoted: newly diagnosed GD, antithyroid drugs for less than 3 months. Following extraction of RNA from PBMCs, that RNA was used to make the TCR library. These data were likewise used in another study, on T cells in Graves' hyperthyroidism and ophthalmopathy.

Source: peripheral blood mononuclear cells (PBMCs), taken at new diagnosis, from a patient treated with antithyroid drugs. The receptors here all came from a woman aged 25-40 years with Graves disease.

At least ten counts were recorded for this clonotype. The chain is built from TRBV12-3 or TRBV12-4 and TRBJ2-5, with 9 bases matching TRBD1. The CDR3 extends over 14 amino acids. V gave up 8 bases and J gave up 8 bases; unmatched junction bases: 12. The chain's CDR3 is CASRRDRGESTQYF. In nucleotides, the CDR3 is TGTGCCAGCCGACGAGACAGGGGGGAGTCCACCCAGTACTTC.

This clonotype was counted ten times or more. The chain couples TRBV5-5 to TRBJ1-1, with no clear D. V dropped 0 bases and J dropped 4 bases, with 10 bases sitting between them. Germline CDR1 is SGHKS and CDR2 is YYEKEE (reference sequence). This CDR3 is built from 14 residues. The CDR3 sequence is CASSLAAKGTEAFF. The CDR3, as DNA: TGTGCCAGCAGCTTGGCCGCCAAGGGCACTGAAGCTTTCTTT.

V usage is TRBV13 and J usage is TRBJ1-6; D is ambiguous. V lost 0 bases to trimming and J lost 7 bases, with 13 bases between them. The CDR3 spans 16 residues. Germline lookup yields CDR1 PRHDT and CDR2 FYEKMQ (reference sequence). CDR3 protein: CASSLGAPYSNSPLHF. Here the CDR3 DNA reads TGTGCCAGCAGCTTAGGGGCCCCCTATTCCAATTCACCCCTCCACTTT.

This clonotype was picked up many times. This chain connects TRBV6-1 to TRBJ1-1; a weak D match, TRBD1 (6 bases). The CDR3 spans 15 residues. Trimming took off 3 bases at V and 8 bases at J, with 19 bases between the two ends. Germline CDR1 reads MNHNS; CDR2 reads SASEGT. The CDR3 DNA is TGTGCCAGCAGTGAGTGGGGGCGTAAGGACCTCGAAGCTTTCTTT. It yields the protein CASSEWGRKDLEAFF.

This clonotype appeared many times. V gene TRBV3-1 combines with J gene TRBJ2-5, with TRBD2 matching over 8 bases. Trimming took 4 bases from V and 1 from J; bases not matched to a gene: 11. CDR3 size: 17 residues. Germline assignment: CDR1 LGHDT and CDR2 YNNKEL (reference sequence). The CDR3 nucleotides read TGTGCCAGCAGCCCTCAAAGGGCAAGCGGGGGCCAAGAGACCCAGTACTTC. Encoded protein: CASSPQRASGGQETQYF.

This clonotype has a count of ten or more. The V call is TRBV7-3, the J call TRBJ2-2; the match to TRBD1 covers 8 bases. Germline-derived CDR1 and CDR2 are SGHTA and FQGTGA. The CDR3 runs 15 residues. Germline trimming cut 3 bases from V and 6 bases from J; bases unmatched to any gene: 6. The CDR3 bases are TGTGCCAGCAGCTTTCTCAGGGGGCGCGCCGGGGAGCTGTTTTTT. Residues: CASSFLRGRAGELFF.

This clonotype was seen at least ten times. A junction end diverges from the germline sequence, so it may reflect a read error. The chain uses TRBV2 and TRBJ2-7; D may match TRBD1 or TRBD2 (5 bases each). Germline lookup yields CDR1 SNHLY and CDR2 FYNNEI. The length of the CDR3 is 14 residues. CDR3 nucleotides: TGTGCCAGCTGTGAAGGGACCTTTTCCTACGAGCAGTACTTC. It translates to CASCEGTFSYEQYF.

This chain connects TRBV7-3 to TRBJ2-2; 7 positions agree with TRBD1. V lost 5 bases to trimming and J lost 7 bases; unmatched junction nucleotides: 7. Germline CDR1 is SGHTA and CDR2 is FQGTGA. The CDR3 totals 14 residues. CDR3 nucleotides: TGTGCCAGCAGCCGGACAGGCTGGGGCGGGGAGCTGTTTTTT. It is translated as CASSRTGWGGELFF.

This clonotype was seen a few times. Given a much more abundant clone one base away, this may be a read error. The genes are TRBV10-2 and TRBJ1-5; maybe TRBD1 (5 bases). The germline CDR1 and CDR2 sequences are WSHSY and SAAADI. This CDR3 spans 15 amino acids. The V gene lost 8 bases and the J gene lost 0 bases, with 14 bases spanning the gap. The CDR3, as DNA: TGCGCCAGCTGGGACTCACCGGCTAGCAATCAGCCCCAGCATTTT. Translating gives CASWDSPASNQPQHF.

This clonotype was observed many times. J is TRBJ2-2 and V is TRBV12-3 or TRBV12-4; 10 bases align to TRBD2. V trimming: 6 bases; J trimming: 1 base; junction bases outside the gene matches: 2. The CDR3 runs 15 residues. The CDR3 reads CASRASGGNTGELFF. DNA of the CDR3: TGTGCCAGCAGGGCTAGCGGGGGGAACACCGGGGAGCTGTTTTTT.

At least ten counts were recorded for this clonotype. The rearrangement links TRBV19 to TRBJ2-5; D might be TRBD1 or TRBD2, each matching 5 bases. The ends were cut back, 5 bases at V and 2 bases at J, with 12 bases in the middle. This CDR3 is 14 amino acids long. Germline CDR1 is LNHDA and CDR2 is SQIVND (reference sequence). The CDR3 coding sequence is TGTGCCAGTAGTCTGGCGTGGGGGCAAGAGACCCAGTACTTC. Its translation is CASSLAWGQETQYF.

This clonotype has a count of ten or more. One junction end does not reproduce the germline sequence, and a read error may be involved. J is TRBJ2-1 and V is TRBV5-1, with 11 positions matching TRBD2. Germline V gene data show CDR1 as SGHRS and CDR2 as YFSETQ. CDR3 size: 17 residues. Written as DNA, the CDR3 is TGTGCCAGCAGCGACGGACGACTAGCGGGACCATACAATGAGCAGTTCTTC. This codes for CASSDGRLAGPYNEQFF.

This clonotype was seen repeatedly, ten times or more. V usage is TRBV3-1 and J usage is TRBJ1-2; no clear D. Germline V gene sequence: CDR1 LGHDT, CDR2 YNNKEL (reference sequence). Trimming cost V 1 base and J 8 bases, with 14 bases left between them. The CDR3 covers 14 residues. DNA for the CDR3: TGTGCCAGCAGCCAAGCGTCCGAGGGTTACGGCTACACCTTC. This translates into CASSQASEGYGYTF.

This clonotype was observed at least ten times. The chain couples TRBV28 to TRBJ1-1, with TRBD1 matching 7 bases. Trimming at V came to 3 bases and at J to 4 bases, leaving 5 bases not matched to a gene. The CDR3 is 14 amino acids. From germline, CDR1 is MDHEN and CDR2 SYDVKM. CDR3 sequence: CASSLRQGGTEAFF. The CDR3 DNA sequence: TGTGCCAGCAGTTTGCGACAGGGAGGCACTGAAGCTTTCTTT.

The chain is built from TRBV2 and TRBJ1-5; D call uncertain. The CDR3 consists of 12 residues. V was clipped by 2 bases and J by 7 bases, with 6 bases between them. Germline CDR1 and CDR2: SNHLY and FYNNEI. In nucleotides, the CDR3 is TGTGCCAGCAGTGAATCGGGACAGCCCCAGCATTTT. It codes for CASSESGQPQHF.

As concerns this clonotype: A much bigger clone sits one base away, suggesting this may be a read error. The chain employs TRBV7-9 and TRBJ2-3; 7 bases are a match to TRBD1. The CDR3 covers 15 residues. The junction had 6 bases not matched to a gene; V was cut back by 5 bases and J by 1 base. In germline, CDR1 is SEHNR, CDR2 FQNEAQ (reference sequence). Here the CDR3 reads CASSPPGQGTDTQYF. CDR3 nucleotides: TGTGCCAGCAGCCCCCCCGGACAGGGCACAGATACGCAGTATTTT.